Many counts were recorded for the clone carrying this T cell receptor beta chain. The antigen remains unidentified. V lost 0 bases to trimming and J lost 5 bases, with 14 bases between them. The CDR3 totals 15 residues. The germline gives CDR1 SGDLS, CDR2 YYNGEE. The sample belongs to a study of CD8 T cells in ankylosing spondylitis. Points from the study as a whole: Disease-linked clones reportedly concentrated significantly in matched ankylosing spondylitis synovial fluid. Clones that were linked to disease were CD8+ and were relatively rare in peripheral blood.

TCRdb re-called the 5' RACE reads with MiXCR, one entry per CDR3 protein. The sample holds about 140,000 distinct CDR3 sequences; roughly 31% are singletons and the top ten take 4.5% to 6%. The clonotype was recovered from a male donor with ankylosing spondylitis. Sequenced: synovial fluid, either unsorted or a sorted T cell fraction (not recorded which). The chain is built from TRBV9 and TRBJ1-1; D is possibly TRBD1 (5 bases). CDR3 in amino acids: CASSVGPLGETEAFF. DNA of the CDR3: TGTGCCAGCAGCGTAGGGCCCTTGGGGGAAACTGAAGCTTTCTTT. Supplemented by reference TRBV9 and TRBJ1-1, the full variable domain reads DSGVTQTPKHLITATGQRVTLRCSPRSGDLSVYWYQQSLDQGLQFLIQYYNGEERAKGNILERFSAQQFPDLHSELNLSSLELGDSALYFCASSVGPLGETEAFFGQGTRLTVV.